The 4 T cell receptor beta chains below come from one sample, sequenced in a study of CD8+CD57+ T cells in acquired aplastic anemia. The template used for profiling TCR beta VDJ and CDR3 was genomic DNA. MiXCR was run by TCRdb on the reads, yielding one entry per CDR3 protein. In the table there are roughly 130,000 distinct CDR3 sequences, 48% of which are singletons. The sequencing sample was made of sorted CD4+, CD8+, or CD8+CD57+ T cells (not recorded which) from PBMCs. The receptors originated from a human donor in good health, serving as a control.

This sequence joins TRBV2 and TRBJ1-3, with D hard to call. CDR1 and CDR2 from the germline V gene are SNHLY and FYNNEI. The CDR3 length is 14 residues. Trimming cost V 4 bases and J 0 bases, with 7 bases left between them. The CDR3 spells CASSVPNSGNTIYF. The CDR3 DNA reads as TGTGCCAGCAGTGTACCTAACTCTGGAAACACCATATATTTT.

This clonotype was observed many times. The chain links TRBV4-2 to TRBJ2-3; 8 nucleotides line up with TRBD1. V trimming: 0 bases; J trimming: 4 bases; junction bases outside the gene matches: 12. Germline CDR1 and CDR2: LGHNA and YNFKEQ. The CDR3 has 18 amino acids. The CDR3 here is CASSQDGQGSGWSDTQYF. The CDR3 DNA reads TGTGCCAGCAGCCAAGACGGACAGGGATCTGGGTGGTCAGATACGCAGTATTTT.

The chain couples TRBV15 to TRBJ2-1, with 10 bases identical to TRBD2. Trimming cost V 3 bases and J 1 base; bases outside gene matches: 3. The CDR3 contains 16 residues. Per the germline V gene, CDR1 is LNHNV and CDR2 is YYDKDF (reference sequence). This chain's CDR3 is CATSRGLATSYNEQFF. The DNA of the CDR3 is TGTGCCACCAGCAGGGGACTAGCGACATCCTACAATGAGCAGTTCTTC.

V usage is TRBV4-3 and J usage is TRBJ1-2; D not certain. The CDR3 covers 16 residues. Germline V gene sequence: CDR1 LGHNA, CDR2 YSLEER. Trimming took 0 bases from V and 1 from J, leaving 12 bases between them. DNA for the CDR3: TGCGCCAGCAGCCAAGATCTCGCCGGGAATAACTATGGCTACACCTTC. It specifies CASSQDLAGNNYGYTF.